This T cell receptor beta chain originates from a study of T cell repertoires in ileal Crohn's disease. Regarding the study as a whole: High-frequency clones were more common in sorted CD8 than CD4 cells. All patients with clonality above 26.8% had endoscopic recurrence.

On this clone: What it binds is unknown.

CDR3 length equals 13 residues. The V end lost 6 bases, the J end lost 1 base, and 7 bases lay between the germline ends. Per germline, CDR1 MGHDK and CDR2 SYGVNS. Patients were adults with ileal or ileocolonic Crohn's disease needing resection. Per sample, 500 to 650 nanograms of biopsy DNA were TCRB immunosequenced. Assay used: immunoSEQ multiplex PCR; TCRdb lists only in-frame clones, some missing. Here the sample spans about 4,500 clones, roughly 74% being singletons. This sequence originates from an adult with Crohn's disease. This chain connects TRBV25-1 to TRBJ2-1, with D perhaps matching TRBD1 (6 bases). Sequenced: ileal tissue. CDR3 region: CASRDRSYNEQFF. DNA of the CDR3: TGTGCCAGCAGGGACAGATCCTACAATGAGCAGTTCTTC. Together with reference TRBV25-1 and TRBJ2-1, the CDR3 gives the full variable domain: EADIYQTPRYLVIGTGKKITLECSQTMGHDKMYWYQQDPGMELHLIHYSYGVNSTEKGDLSSESTVSRIRTEHFPLTLESARPSHTSQYLCASRDRSYNEQFFGPGTRLTVL.